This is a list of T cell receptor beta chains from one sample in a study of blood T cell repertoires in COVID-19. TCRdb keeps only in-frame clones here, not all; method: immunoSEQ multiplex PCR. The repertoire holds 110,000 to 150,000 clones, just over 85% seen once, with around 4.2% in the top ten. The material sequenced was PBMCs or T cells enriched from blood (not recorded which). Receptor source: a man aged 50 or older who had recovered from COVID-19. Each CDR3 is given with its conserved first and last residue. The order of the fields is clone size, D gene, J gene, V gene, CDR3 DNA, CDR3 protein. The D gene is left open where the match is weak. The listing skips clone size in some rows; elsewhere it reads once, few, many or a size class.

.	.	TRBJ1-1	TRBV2	TGTGCCAGCAGGACGTACCAGGGGAGCACTGAAGCTTTCTTT	CASRTYQGSTEAFF
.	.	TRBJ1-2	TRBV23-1	TGCGCCAGCAGTCAAGACAAATCGAACTATGGCTACACCTTC	CASSQDKSNYGYTF
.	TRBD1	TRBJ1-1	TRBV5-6	TGTGCCAGCAGATTCGACAGGGCGGCCACTGAAGCTTTCTTT	CASRFDRAATEAFF
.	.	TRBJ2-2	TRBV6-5	TGTGCCAGCAGTTTTTTCTACAACACCGGGGAGCTGTTTTTT	CASSFFYNTGELFF
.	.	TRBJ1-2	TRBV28	TGTGCCAGCAGATTGACAGGACGGACTAACTATGGCTACACCTTC	CASRLTGRTNYGYTF
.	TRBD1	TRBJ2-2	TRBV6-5	TGTGCCAGCAACAGCCGGGACAGGGGGCCCGGGGAGCTGTTTTTT	CASNSRDRGPGELFF
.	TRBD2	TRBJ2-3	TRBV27	TGTGCCAGCAGGTTAGCGGGAGCTGGGGATACGCAGTATTTT	CASRLAGAGDTQYF
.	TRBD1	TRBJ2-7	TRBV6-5	TGTGCCAGCACCAAAAGGGACAGGGGGTTCGAGCAGTACTTC	CASTKRDRGFEQYF
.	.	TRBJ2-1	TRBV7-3	TGTGCCAGCAGCTTAGGTAGTGAGGGTGAGCAGTTCTTC	CASSLGSEGEQFF
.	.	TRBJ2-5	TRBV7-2	TGTGCCAGCAGCTTATATGGACTAAAAGAGACCCAGTACTTC	CASSLYGLKETQYF
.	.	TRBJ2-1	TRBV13	TGTGCCAGCAGCTCCCGCGGGGGCGCGATTTACAATGAGCAGTTCTTC	CASSSRGGAIYNEQFF
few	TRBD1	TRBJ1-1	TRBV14	TGTGCCAGCAGCCGAACCGGGACAGGGACCCGCTCTGAAGCTTTCTTT	CASSRTGTGTRSEAFF
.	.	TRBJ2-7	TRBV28	TGTGCCAGCAGTCAGGCGGGGCGCGAGCAGTACTTC	CASSQAGREQYF
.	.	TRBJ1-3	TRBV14	TGTGCCAGCAGCCAAGATCGGAGACAGGCTGGAAACACCATATATTTT	CASSQDRRQAGNTIYF
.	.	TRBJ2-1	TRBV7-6	TGTGCCAGCAGCTTAGCTAGCGGAAACTACAATGAGCAGTTCTTC	CASSLASGNYNEQFF
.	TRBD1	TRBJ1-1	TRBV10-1	TGCGCCAGCAGTGCCAGACAGGGGGCGCCGGGCACTGAAGCTTTCTTT	CASSARQGAPGTEAFF
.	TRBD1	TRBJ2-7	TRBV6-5	TGTGCCAGCAGTAGACAGGGGGCCGCCTACGAGCAGTACTTC	CASSRQGAAYEQYF
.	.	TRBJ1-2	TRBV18	TGTGCCAGCTCACCACGCGCAGGGGCAGGGGATGGCTACACCTTC	CASSPRAGAGDGYTF
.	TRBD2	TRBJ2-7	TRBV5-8	TGTGCCAGCAGCTTTGCGGGACTAGCGGGACTATACGAGCAGTACTTC	CASSFAGLAGLYEQYF
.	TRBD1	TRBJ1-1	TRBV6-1	TGTGCCAGCAGTGATAATCCCCCAGGGGGAACTGAAGCTTTCTTT	CASSDNPPGGTEAFF
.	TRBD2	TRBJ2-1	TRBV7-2	TGTGCCAGCAGCCGTATGCGGGAGTACGGTGAGCAGTTCTTC	CASSRMREYGEQFF
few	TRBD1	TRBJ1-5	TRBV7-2	TGTGCCAGCAGGACGCAACAGGGGTTGGGTCAGCCCCAGCATTTT	CASRTQQGLGQPQHF
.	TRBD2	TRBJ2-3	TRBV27	TGTGCCAGCAGTTTGTCCCTAGCGGGAGATACGCAGTATTTT	CASSLSLAGDTQYF
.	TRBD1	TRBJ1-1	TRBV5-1	TGCGCCAGCAGCTTTTGGGACAGGGCCATGAACACTGAAGCTTTCTTT	CASSFWDRAMNTEAFF
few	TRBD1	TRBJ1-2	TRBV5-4	TGTGCCAGCAGCCGACAGGGGGCATTTGGCTACACCTTC	CASSRQGAFGYTF
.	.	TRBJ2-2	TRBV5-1	TGCGCCAGCAGCTTGTTGTATCTCGGGGGCACCGGGGAGCTGTTTTTT	CASSLLYLGGTGELFF
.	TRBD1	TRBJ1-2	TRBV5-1	TGCGCCAGCAGCTCAACCGGGACAGGGGGCGTCTATGGCTACACCTTC	CASSSTGTGGVYGYTF
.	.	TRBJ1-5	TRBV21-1	TGTGCCAGCAGCAAAGGGAGCCTGACAGGTTTTCTAGGGCAATTTAGCAATCAGCCCCAGCATTTT	CASSKGSLTGFLGQFSNQPQHF
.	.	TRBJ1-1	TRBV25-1	TGTGCCAGCAGTGAATTGGGGTCAAGGGGGAACACTGAAGCTTTCTTT	CASSELGSRGNTEAFF
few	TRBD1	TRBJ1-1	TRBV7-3	TGTGCCAGCAGCCGACAGGGCTACACTGAAGCTTTCTTT	CASSRQGYTEAFF
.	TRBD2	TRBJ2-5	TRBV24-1	TGTGCCACCAGTGTAGGCCTAGCGGGAGGCGGGGAGACCCAGTACTTC	CATSVGLAGGGETQYF
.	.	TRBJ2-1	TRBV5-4	TGTGCCAGCAGCCCCCCGGCGGGGATTTCTTCCTACAATGAGCAGTTCTTC	CASSPPAGISSYNEQFF
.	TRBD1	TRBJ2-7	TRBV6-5	TGTGCCAGCGGAACCGGGACAGCCTTCTACGAGCAGTACTTC	CASGTGTAFYEQYF
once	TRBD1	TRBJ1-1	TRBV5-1	TGCGCCAGCAGTTCGACAGGGGATCAAACTGAAGCTTTCTTT	CASSSTGDQTEAFF
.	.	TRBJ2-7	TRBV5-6	TGTGCCAGCAGCCCTATCCGCACGGGGAGACAGGACGAGCAGTACTTC	CASSPIRTGRQDEQYF
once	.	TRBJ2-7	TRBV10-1	TGCGCCAGCAGTGAGTCGGGAGAGACAGGTGGGACCTACGAGCAGTACTTC	CASSESGETGGTYEQYF
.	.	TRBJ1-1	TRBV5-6	TGTGCCAGCAGCCCTACCCCGAGGAACACTGAAGCTTTCTTT	CASSPTPRNTEAFF
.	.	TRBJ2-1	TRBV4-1	TGCGCCAGCAGCCAAGTTGGGCGCAGGGAGCAGTTCTTC	CASSQVGRREQFF
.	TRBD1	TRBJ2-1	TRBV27	TGTGCCAGCAGTTTAACGGGACAGGGTCTGAGCAATGAGCAGTTCTTC	CASSLTGQGLSNEQFF